This T cell receptor (beta chain) was identified during a study of cytomegalovirus exposure and HLA in healthy donors. The study, taken as a whole, reports: For most TCR beta V segments, an earlier analysis put the productive rate at about 87% or about 30% of the time.

Primers for the PCR totalled 60 Vbeta and 13 Jbeta. TCRdb's table, derived via immunoSEQ multiplex PCR, lists solely in-frame clones and lacks some. The sample has around 150,000 clones; roughly 85% are singletons. This clone was recorded many times. Its antigen remains unknown. This CDR3 comprises 14 residues. Trimming removed 7 bases at V and 2 bases at J, with 14 bases between. Germline lookup yields CDR1 SNHLY and CDR2 FYNNEI. Sequenced input: PBMCs. The clonotype was recovered from a woman aged 45-60 years in good health and CMV-seronegative. The genes are TRBV2 and TRBJ2-5; TRBD2 is a possible D gene (5 bases). In DNA, the CDR3 is TGTGCCAGCACCGAAAATCGGGATCAAGAGACCCAGTACTTC. Translation gives CASTENRDQETQYF.